This TCR beta chain was identified in a study of T and B cells in COVID-19 patients. Overall study context: COVID-19 patients gave peripheral blood either during active infection or after recovery. Recovered patients mostly had mild to moderate COVID-19 managed as outpatients. Points from the study as a whole: CD4+, regulatory T cell, CD8+ and sorted SARS-CoV-2-responsive or tetramer+ T cells were not yet sequenced. The recovered cohort had about 2,300 exclusive TCR clusters, including a few dozen low generation probability clusters.

The V gene lost 5 bases and the J gene lost 0 bases, with 10 bases spanning the gap. The length of the CDR3 is 15 residues. Germline loops: CDR1 KGHDR, CDR2 SFDVKD. Multiplex PCR with BIOMED2 TRB-A/B primer pools amplified TRB rearrangements. TCRdb reprocessed the multiplex PCR reads via MiXCR and lists one record per CDR3 protein. The table has 700 to 950 distinct CDR3 sequences, about 30% seen once; the top ten hold around 34%. In its sample, this clonotype is medium-sized. What it binds is unknown. From blood, 250-500 ng of genomic DNA served as TRB template. Source material: blood. This sequence was found in a human donor with active COVID-19. The chain recombines TRBV24-1 with TRBJ2-1; D is undetermined. The CDR3 DNA is TGTGCCACCAGTGGTTCCCAGAGCTCCTACAATGAGCAGTTCTTC. It translates to CATSGSQSSYNEQFF.